Only one count was recorded for the clone carrying this TCR beta chain. At one end the junction does not follow the germline gene, possibly because of a read error. This specimen comes from a study of identical twins. TCRdb analysed the 5' RACE reads with MiXCR anew, one entry per CDR3 protein. This table holds some 790,000 distinct CDR3 sequences, 15% to 20% found once. The CDR3 runs 12 residues. From germline, CDR1 is WNHNN and CDR2 SYGVQD (reference sequence). The sample was also linked to a second study, of T cells expressing NK-cell markers.

The rearrangement links TRBV10-1 to TRBJ1-1, with 7 bases that match TRBD1. Sequenced material: PBMCs. The receptor was isolated from a woman aged 18-35 years in good health. As DNA, the CDR3 is TGCGCCAGCAGTCCGGACAGGACTGAAGCTTCCTTT. It encodes CASSPDRTEASF.